The sequence of this TCR beta chain was determined in a study of PD-L1 blockade in urothelial cancer. Study background: Investigators checked blood 3 weeks (second dose) and 6 weeks after treatment start. A median of roughly 130,000 T cells was found in the blood samples.

Time point specified: peripheral blood 6 weeks after treatment start. What went into each PCR as a spike was synthetic TCR analog templates. The table came from immunoSEQ multiplex PCR; TCRdb's copy has only in-frame clones and leaves some out. The sample yields about 51,000 clones, 70% to 90% seen once. The CDR3 sequence is 14 residues long. Germline-derived CDR1 and CDR2 are SQVTM and ANQGSEA. V was trimmed by 6 bases and J by 0 bases, leaving 9 bases between them. The rearrangement links TRBV29-1 to TRBJ1-6, with a weak D call TRBD1 (5 bases). The source is a man in his fifties or sixties with urothelial cancer. Material: PBMCs, obtained around atezolizumab (anti-PD-L1) treatment. The CDR3 protein is CSVQESSYNSPLHF. CDR3 DNA sequence: TGCAGCGTACAGGAAAGCTCCTATAATTCACCCCTCCACTTT.